Below, 14 T cell receptor beta chains from the same sample are listed, as sequenced in a study of T cell changes during pregnancy in multiple sclerosis. Repertoires were generated with immunoSEQ multiplex PCR, while TCRdb's copy carries only in-frame clones and drops some. Of about 20,000 clones in the sample, roughly nine tenths were seen once. Source: CD8+ T cells from peripheral blood mononuclear cells, taken after pregnancy. The receptors here all came from a female donor in good health, enrolled as a control in a pregnancy study.

The chain joins TRBV19 to TRBJ1-3; tentative D call: TRBD1 (5 bases). V shed 5 bases and J shed 1 base, with 9 bases lying between them. The CDR3 covers 14 residues. Germline assignment: CDR1 LNHDA and CDR2 SQIVND (reference sequence). The CDR3 reads CASSLQASGNTIYF. CDR3 coding DNA: TGTGCCAGTAGTTTACAGGCGTCTGGAAACACCATATATTTT. The full variable domain, its missing parts supplied by reference TRBV19 and TRBJ1-3, is DGGITQSPKYLFRKEGQNVTLSCEQNLNHDAMYWYRQDPGQGLRLIYYSQIVNDFQKGDIAEGYSVSREKKESFPLTVTSAQKNPTAFYLCASSLQASGNTIYFGEGSWLTVV.

This clone was seen a few times. This chain joins TRBV5-1 and TRBJ1-1, with 9 positions matching TRBD1. V lost 0 bases, J lost 10 bases, and 10 bases stayed unmatched. Germline V gives CDR1 SGHRS, CDR2 YFSETQ. The length of the CDR3 is 15 residues. The CDR3 region has the DNA TGCGCCAGCAGCTTGGAAGGGACAGGGCGAGGGGGAGCTTTCTTT. It translates to CASSLEGTGRGGAFF. Together with reference TRBV5-1 and TRBJ1-1, the CDR3 gives the full variable domain: KAGVTQTPRYLIKTRGQQVTLSCSPISGHRSVSWYQQTPGQGLQFLFEYFSETQRNKGNFPGRFSGRQFSNSRSEMNVSTLELGDSALYLCASSLEGTGRGGAFFGQGTRLTVV.

V and J are TRBV6-1 and TRBJ2-7; D might be TRBD2 (5 bases). The CDR3 has 11 residues. The V gene lost 4 bases and the J gene lost 5 bases, with 6 bases spanning the gap. The germline gives CDR1 MNHNS, CDR2 SASEGT. The CDR3 loop reads CASSAGNEQYF. In DNA form, the CDR3 reads TGTGCCAGCAGTGCGGGGAACGAGCAGTACTTC.

The chain recombines TRBV27 with TRBJ2-7; 11 positions match TRBD2. This CDR3 comprises 15 residues. V shed 6 bases and J 5 bases; nucleotides not matched to a gene: 9. Germline CDR1 MNHEY, CDR2 SMNVEV (reference sequence). CDR3 bases: TGTGCCAGCAGCCCACTAGCGGGAGATTCCGACGAGCAGTACTTC. This codes for CASSPLAGDSDEQYF.

The chain employs TRBV27 and TRBJ1-1; D unclear. V was clipped by 2 bases and J by 1 base, with 8 bases between them. The CDR3 contains 14 residues. CDR1 is MNHEY, CDR2 SMNVEV, per germline (reference sequence). The chain's CDR3 is CASSLARKNTEAFF. Written as DNA, the CDR3 is TGTGCCAGCAGTTTAGCCAGGAAGAACACTGAAGCTTTCTTT.

The chain carries TRBV7-9 and TRBJ1-3, with a tentative D call TRBD1 (5 bases). The V end was cut by 2 bases, the J end by 2 bases, with 16 bases between. The CDR3 contains 17 residues. Germline values: CDR1 SEHNR, CDR2 FQNEAQ (reference sequence). CDR3 amino acids: CASSLMGPAVPGNTIYF. The CDR3 bases are TGTGCCAGCAGCTTAATGGGGCCAGCCGTCCCTGGAAACACCATATATTTT.

V is TRBV21-1 and J is TRBJ1-4; TRBD1, the table's D call, lacks a check against the DNA. TRBV21-1 is assigned pseudogene status. This CDR3 has 14 residues. The CDR3 nucleotides read TGTGCCAGCAGCAACGGCAGGGGCGCCGAAAAACTGTTTTTT. Translation: CASSNGRGAEKLFF.

The chain recombines TRBV6-5 with TRBJ1-2; 8 nucleotides line up with TRBD1. The CDR3 sequence is 16 residues long. From germline, CDR1 is MNHEY and CDR2 SVGAGI. Trimming removed 0 bases from V and 6 bases from J; junction bases left unmatched: 9. The CDR3 spells CASSYSRQGFRDGYTF. CDR3 sequence (DNA): TGTGCCAGCAGTTACTCGAGACAGGGGTTCAGAGATGGCTACACCTTC.

The gene calls are TRBV5-6 and TRBJ2-2, with a possible D match to TRBD2 (6 bases). CDR3 length equals 13 residues. Trimming removed 4 bases at V and 6 bases at J, with 10 bases between. Germline V CDR1 and CDR2: SGHDT, YYEEEE. Here the CDR3 reads CASSGGEAGELFF. CDR3 sequence (DNA): TGTGCCAGCAGCGGAGGGGAGGCCGGGGAGCTGTTTTTT. Full variable domain (missing parts from reference TRBV5-6 and TRBJ2-2): DAGVTQSPTHLIKTRGQQVTLRCSPKSGHDTVSWYQQALGQGPQFIFQYYEEEERQRGNFPDRFSGHQFPNYSSELNVNALLLGDSALYLCASSGGEAGELFFGEGSRLTVL.

V gene TRBV13 combines with J gene TRBJ1-2; TRBD1 matches at 8 bases. V lost 5 bases, J lost 4 bases, and 9 bases stayed unmatched. This CDR3 region has 15 residues. Germline V CDR1 and CDR2: PRHDT, FYEKMQ (reference sequence). Here the CDR3 reads CASSTGQGAGYGYTF. The DNA of the CDR3 is TGTGCCAGCAGCACCGGGCAGGGGGCCGGCTATGGCTACACCTTC.

The chain carries TRBV7-9 and TRBJ1-2; D is perhaps TRBD1 (6 bases). V was pared by 7 bases and J by 1 base, with 16 bases between. The germline V gene encodes CDR1 SEHNR and CDR2 FQNEAQ (reference sequence). There are 15 residues in the CDR3. This chain's CDR3 is CASTERGGVNYGYTF. CDR3 nucleotide sequence: TGTGCCAGCACCGAAAGGGGGGGCGTTAACTATGGCTACACCTTC.

The chain is built from TRBV29-1 and TRBJ2-7; D is perhaps TRBD2 (5 bases). The V end was cut by 1 base, the J end by 7 bases, with 14 bases between. This CDR3 comprises 13 residues. Germline-derived CDR1 and CDR2 are SQVTM and ANQGSEA. The CDR3 sequence is CSVEVPPGGEQYF. CDR3 nucleotides: TGCAGCGTTGAAGTACCTCCGGGCGGGGAGCAGTACTTC.

V usage is TRBV9 and J usage is TRBJ2-7; 9 bases fit TRBD1. Germline V CDR1 and CDR2: SGDLS, YYNGEE. This CDR3 spans 15 amino acids. The ends lost 0 bases at V and 3 bases at J; junction bases unmatched: 4. CDR3 in DNA: TGTGCCAGCAGCGTAGGACAGGGGGTCTACTACGAGCAGTACTTC. Translating it yields CASSVGQGVYYEQYF.

The chain couples TRBV7-8 to TRBJ2-1; 9 bases agree with TRBD1. Unmatched junction bases numbered 8, after V lost 6 bases and J lost 5 bases. The CDR3 runs to 15 residues. The V gene's germline CDR1 is SGHVS and CDR2 FQNEAQ. In DNA form, the CDR3 reads TGTGCCAGCAGTATCTCCGGGACAGGGAACAATGAGCAGTTCTTC. It specifies CASSISGTGNNEQFF.